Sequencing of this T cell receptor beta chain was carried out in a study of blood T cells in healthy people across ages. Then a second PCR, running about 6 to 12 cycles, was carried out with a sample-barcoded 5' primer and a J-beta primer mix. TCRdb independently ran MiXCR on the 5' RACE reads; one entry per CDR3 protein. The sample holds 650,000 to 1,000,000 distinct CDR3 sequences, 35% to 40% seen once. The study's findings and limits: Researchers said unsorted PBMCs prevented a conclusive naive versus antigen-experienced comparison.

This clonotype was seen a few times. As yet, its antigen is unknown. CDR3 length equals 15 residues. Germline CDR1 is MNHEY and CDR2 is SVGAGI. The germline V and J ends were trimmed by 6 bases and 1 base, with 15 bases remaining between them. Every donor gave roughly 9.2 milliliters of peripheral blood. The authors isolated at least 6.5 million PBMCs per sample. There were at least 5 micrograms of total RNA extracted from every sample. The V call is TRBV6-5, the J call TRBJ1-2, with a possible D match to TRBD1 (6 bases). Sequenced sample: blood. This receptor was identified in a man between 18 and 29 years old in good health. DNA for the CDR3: TGTGCCAGCAGGAGGGTCGCGGACAGTAACTATGGCTACACCTTC. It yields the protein CASRRVADSNYGYTF.